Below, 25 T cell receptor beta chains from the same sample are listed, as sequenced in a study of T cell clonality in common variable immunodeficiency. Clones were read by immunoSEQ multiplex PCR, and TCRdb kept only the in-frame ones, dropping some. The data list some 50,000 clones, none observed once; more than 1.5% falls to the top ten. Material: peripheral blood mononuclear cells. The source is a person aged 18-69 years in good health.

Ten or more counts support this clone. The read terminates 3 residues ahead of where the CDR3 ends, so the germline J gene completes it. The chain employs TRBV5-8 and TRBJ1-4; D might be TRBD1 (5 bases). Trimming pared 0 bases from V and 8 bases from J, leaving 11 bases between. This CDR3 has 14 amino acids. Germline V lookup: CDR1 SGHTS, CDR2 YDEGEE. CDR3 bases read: TGTGCCAGCAGCTTGGCAGGGAGCCGCGAAAAA. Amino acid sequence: CASSLAGSREK. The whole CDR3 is CASSLAGSREKLFF.

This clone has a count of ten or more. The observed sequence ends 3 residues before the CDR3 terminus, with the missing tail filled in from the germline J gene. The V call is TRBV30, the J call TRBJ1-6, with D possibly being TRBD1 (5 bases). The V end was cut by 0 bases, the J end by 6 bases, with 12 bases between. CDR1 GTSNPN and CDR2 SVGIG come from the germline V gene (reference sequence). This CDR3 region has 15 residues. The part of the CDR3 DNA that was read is TGTGCCTGGAGTGTACTGGTGACAGTTAATTCACCC. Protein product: CAWSVLVTVNSP. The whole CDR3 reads CAWSVLVTVNSPLHF.

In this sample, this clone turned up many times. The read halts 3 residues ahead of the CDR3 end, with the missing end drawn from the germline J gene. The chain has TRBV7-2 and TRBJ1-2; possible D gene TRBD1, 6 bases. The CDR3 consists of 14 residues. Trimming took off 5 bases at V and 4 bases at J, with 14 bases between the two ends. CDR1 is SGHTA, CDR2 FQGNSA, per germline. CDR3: CASSGSTGFYGYTF. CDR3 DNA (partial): TGTGCCAGCAGCGGATCGACAGGTTTCTATGGC.

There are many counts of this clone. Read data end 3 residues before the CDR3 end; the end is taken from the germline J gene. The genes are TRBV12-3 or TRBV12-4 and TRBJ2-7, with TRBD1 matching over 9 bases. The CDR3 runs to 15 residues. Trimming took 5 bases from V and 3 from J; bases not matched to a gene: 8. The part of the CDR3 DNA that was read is TGTGCCAGCAGTCCCGGGACAGGGCCGCTCTACGAG. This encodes CASSPGTGPLYE. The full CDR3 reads CASSPGTGPLYEQYF.

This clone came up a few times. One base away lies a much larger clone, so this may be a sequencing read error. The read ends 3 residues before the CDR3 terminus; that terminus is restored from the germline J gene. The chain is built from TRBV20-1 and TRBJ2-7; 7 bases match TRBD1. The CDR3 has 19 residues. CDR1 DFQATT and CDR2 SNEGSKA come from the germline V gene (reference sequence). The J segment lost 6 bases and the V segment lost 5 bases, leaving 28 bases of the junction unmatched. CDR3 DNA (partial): TGCAGTGCTCTACGATTCGGACAGGCTAACCAGTGGCGTCACTCCGAG. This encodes CSALRFGQANQWRHSE. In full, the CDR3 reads CSALRFGQANQWRHSEQYF.

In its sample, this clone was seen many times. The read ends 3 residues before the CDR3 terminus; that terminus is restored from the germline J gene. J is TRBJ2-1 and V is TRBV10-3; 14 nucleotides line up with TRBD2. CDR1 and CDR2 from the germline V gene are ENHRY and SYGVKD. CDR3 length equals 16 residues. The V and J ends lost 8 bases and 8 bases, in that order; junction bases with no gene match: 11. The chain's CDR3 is CAISQGTSGSYYEQFF. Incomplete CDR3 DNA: TGTGCCATCTCCCAAGGGACTAGCGGGAGCTATTATGAG.

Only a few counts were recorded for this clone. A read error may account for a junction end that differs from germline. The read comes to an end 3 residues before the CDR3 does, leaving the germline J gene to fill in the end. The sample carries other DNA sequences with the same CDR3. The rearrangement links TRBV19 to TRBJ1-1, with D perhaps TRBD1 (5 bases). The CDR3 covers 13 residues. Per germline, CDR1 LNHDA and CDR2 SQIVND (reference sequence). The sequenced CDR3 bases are TGTGCTAGTAGTACCAGGGCGAACACTGAA. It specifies CASSTRANTE. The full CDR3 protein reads CASSTRANTEAFF.

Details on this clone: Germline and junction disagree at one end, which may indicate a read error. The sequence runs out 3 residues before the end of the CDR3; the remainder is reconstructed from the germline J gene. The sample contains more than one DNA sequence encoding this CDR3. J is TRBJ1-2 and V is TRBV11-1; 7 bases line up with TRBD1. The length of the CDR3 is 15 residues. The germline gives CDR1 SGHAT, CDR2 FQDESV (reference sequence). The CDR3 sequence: CASSQTGIRDYGYTF. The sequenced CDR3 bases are TGTGCCAGCAGTCAGACAGGGATTAGAGACTATGGA.

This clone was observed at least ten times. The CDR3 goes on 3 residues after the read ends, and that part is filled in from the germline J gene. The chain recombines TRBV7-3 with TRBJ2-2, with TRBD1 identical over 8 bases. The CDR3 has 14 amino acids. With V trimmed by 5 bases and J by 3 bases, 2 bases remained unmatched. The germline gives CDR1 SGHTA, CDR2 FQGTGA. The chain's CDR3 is CASSPDRDTGELFF. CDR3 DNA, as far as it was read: TGTGCCAGCAGCCCGGACAGGGACACCGGGGAG.

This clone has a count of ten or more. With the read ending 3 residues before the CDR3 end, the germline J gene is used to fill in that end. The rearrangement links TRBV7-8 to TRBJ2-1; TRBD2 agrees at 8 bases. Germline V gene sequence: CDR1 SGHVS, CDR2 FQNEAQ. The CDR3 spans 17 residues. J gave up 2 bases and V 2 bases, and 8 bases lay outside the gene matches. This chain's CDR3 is CASSLLIAGKTYNEQFF. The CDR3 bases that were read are TGTGCCAGCAGCTTACTAATAGCGGGGAAAACCTACAATGAG.

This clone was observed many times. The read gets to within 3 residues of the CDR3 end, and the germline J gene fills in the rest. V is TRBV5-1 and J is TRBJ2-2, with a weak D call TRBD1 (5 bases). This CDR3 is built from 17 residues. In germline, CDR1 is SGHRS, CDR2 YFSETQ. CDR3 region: CASSPESLHSGANVLFF. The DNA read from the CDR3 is TGCGCCAGCAGCCCGGAATCCCTCCACTCTGGGGCCAACGTG.

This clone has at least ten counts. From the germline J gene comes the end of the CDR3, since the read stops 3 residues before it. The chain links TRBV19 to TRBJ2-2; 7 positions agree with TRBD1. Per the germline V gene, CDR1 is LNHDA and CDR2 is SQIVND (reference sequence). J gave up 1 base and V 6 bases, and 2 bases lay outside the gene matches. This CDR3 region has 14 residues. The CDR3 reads CASRWTGNTGELFF. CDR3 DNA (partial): TGTGCCAGTAGGTGGACAGGGAACACCGGGGAG.

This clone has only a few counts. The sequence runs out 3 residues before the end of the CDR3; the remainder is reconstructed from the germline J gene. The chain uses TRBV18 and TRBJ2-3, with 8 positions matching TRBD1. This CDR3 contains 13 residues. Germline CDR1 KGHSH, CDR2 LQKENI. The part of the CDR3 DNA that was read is TGTGCCAGCGGACAGGGAGGCAATCAGCCG. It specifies CASGQGGNQP. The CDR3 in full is CASGQGGNQPQYF. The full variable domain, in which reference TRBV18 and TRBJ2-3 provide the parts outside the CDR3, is NAGVMQNPRHLVRRRGQEARLRCSPMKGHSHVYWYRQLPEEGLKFMVYLQKENIIDESGMPKERFSAEFPKEGPSILRIQQVVRGDSAAYFCASGQGGNQPQYFGPGTRLTVL.

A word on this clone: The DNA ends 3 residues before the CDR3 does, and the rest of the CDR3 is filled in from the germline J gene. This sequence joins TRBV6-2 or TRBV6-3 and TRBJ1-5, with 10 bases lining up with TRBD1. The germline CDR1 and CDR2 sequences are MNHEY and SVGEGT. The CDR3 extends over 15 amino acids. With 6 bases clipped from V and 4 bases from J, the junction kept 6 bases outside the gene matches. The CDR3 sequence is CASRGDRGRNQPQHF. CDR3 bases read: TGTGCCAGCAGGGGGGACAGGGGTCGGAATCAGCCC.

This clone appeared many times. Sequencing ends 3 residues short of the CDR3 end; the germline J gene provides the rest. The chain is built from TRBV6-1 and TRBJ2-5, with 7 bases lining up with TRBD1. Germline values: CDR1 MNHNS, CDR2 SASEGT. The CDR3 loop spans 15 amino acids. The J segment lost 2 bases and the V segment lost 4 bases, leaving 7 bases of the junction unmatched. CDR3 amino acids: CASSAPGTEQETQYF. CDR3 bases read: TGTGCCAGCAGTGCCCCCGGGACAGAGCAAGAGACC.

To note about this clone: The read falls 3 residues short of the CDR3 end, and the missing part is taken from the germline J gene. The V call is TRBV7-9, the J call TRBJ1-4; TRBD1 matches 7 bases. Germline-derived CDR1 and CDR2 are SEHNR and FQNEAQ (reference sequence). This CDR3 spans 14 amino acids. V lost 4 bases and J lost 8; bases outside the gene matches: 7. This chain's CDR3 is CASSSPTGKEKLFF. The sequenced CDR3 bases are TGTGCCAGCAGCTCTCCGACAGGGAAGGAAAAA.

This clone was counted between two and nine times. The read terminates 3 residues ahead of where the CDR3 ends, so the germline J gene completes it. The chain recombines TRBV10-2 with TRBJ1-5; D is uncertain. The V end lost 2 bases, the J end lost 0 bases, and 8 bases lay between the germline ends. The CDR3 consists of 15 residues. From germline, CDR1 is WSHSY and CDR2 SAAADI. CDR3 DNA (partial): TGCGCCAGCAGTGAGACAGATTATAGCAATCAGCCC. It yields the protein CASSETDYSNQP. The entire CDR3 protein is CASSETDYSNQPQHF.

CDR3 DNA (partial): TGCAGTGCTACGAGACAGGGTTTGGTTGGAAACACC. It encodes CSATRQGLVGNT. The full CDR3 reads CSATRQGLVGNTIYF. The J gene is TRBJ1-3, the V gene TRBV20-1; 7 bases are a match to TRBD1. The read stops 3 residues short of the end of the CDR3; the missing end is completed from the germline J gene. CDR1 and CDR2 from the germline V gene are DFQATT and SNEGSKA (reference sequence). The CDR3 is 15 amino acids. V was pared by 4 bases and J by 3 bases, with 9 bases of the junction left unmatched.

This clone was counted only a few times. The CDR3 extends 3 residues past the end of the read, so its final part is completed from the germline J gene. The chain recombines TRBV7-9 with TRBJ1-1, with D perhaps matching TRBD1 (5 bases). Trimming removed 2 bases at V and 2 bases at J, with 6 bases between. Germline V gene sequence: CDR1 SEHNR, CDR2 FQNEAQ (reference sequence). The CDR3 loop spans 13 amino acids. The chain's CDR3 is CASSLQGNTEAFF. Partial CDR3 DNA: TGTGCCAGCAGCTTACAGGGAAACACTGAA.

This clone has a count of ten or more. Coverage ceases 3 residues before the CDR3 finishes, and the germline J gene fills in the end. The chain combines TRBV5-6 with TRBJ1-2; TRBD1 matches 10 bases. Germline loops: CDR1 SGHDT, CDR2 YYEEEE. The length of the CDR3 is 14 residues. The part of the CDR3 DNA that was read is TGTGCCAGCAGCTTAGACAGGGGGCGTCGAGGC. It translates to CASSLDRGRRG. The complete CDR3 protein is CASSLDRGRRGYTF.

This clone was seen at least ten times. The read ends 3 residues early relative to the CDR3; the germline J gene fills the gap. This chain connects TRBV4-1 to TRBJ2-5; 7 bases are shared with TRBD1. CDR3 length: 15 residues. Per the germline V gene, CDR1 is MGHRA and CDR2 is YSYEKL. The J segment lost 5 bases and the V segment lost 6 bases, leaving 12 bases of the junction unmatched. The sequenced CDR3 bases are TGCGCCAGCAGTCGCACCGGACAGGCCTCCGAGACC. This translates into CASSRTGQASET. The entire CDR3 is CASSRTGQASETQYF.

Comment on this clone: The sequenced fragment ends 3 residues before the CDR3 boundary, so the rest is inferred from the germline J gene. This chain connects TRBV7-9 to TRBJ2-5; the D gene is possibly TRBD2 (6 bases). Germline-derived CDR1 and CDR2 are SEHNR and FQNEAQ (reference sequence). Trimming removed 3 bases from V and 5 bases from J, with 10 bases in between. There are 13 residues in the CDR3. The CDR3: CASSLSGLETQYF. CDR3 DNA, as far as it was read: TGTGCCAGCAGCTTGAGCGGGCTGGAGACC.

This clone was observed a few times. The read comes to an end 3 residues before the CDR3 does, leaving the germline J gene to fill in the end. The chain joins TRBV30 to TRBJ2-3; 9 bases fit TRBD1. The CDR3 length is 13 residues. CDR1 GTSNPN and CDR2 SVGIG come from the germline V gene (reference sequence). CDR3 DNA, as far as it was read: TGTGCCTGGACCGGGACAGGGCGGGAGACG. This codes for CAWTGTGRET. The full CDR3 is CAWTGTGRETQYF.

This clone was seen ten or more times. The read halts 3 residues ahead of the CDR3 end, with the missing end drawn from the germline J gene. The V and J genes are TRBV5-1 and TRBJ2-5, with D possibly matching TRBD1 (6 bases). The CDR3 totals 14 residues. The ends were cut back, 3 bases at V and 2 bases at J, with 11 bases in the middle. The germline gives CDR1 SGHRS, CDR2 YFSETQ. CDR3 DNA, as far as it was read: TGCGCCAGCAGCTATGACAGGACTCAAGAGACC. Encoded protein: CASSYDRTQET. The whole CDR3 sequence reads CASSYDRTQETQYF.

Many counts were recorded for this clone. The sequenced CDR3 bases are TGTGCCAGCAGCTTAAGGACAGGGGATTTGGAGGAGACC. Its protein is CASSLRTGDLEET. In full, the CDR3 reads CASSLRTGDLEETQYF. This chain uses TRBV7-8 with TRBJ2-5, with 9 bases fitting TRBD1. The CDR3 is cut off 3 residues early in the read; its end comes from the germline J gene. The CDR3 totals 16 residues. Germline CDR1 SGHVS, CDR2 FQNEAQ. V gave up 2 bases and J gave up 5 bases; unmatched junction bases: 9. Filled out from reference TRBV7-8 and TRBJ2-5, the complete variable domain reads GAGVSQSPRYKVAKRGQDVALRCDPISGHVSLFWYQQALGQGPEFLTYFQNEAQLDKSGLPSDRFFAERPEGSVSTLKIQRTQQEDSAVYLCASSLRTGDLEETQYFGPGTRLLVL.